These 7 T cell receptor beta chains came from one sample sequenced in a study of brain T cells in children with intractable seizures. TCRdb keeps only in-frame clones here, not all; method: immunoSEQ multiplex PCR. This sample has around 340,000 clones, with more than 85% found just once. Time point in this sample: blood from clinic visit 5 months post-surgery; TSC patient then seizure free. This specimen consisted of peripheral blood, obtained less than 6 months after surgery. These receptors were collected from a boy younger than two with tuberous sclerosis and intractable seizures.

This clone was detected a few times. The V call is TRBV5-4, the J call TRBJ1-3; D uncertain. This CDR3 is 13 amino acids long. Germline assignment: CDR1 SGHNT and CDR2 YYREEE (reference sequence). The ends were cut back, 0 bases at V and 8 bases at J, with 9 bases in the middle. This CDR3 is CASSLERRDTIYF. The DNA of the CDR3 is TGTGCCAGCAGCTTGGAACGGCGGGACACCATATATTTT.

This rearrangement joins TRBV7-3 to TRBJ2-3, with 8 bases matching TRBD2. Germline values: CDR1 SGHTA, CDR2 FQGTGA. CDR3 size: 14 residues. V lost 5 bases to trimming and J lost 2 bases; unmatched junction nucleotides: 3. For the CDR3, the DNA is TGTGCCAGCAGCGCGGGGGGAGTCACAGATACGCAGTATTTT. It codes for CASSAGGVTDTQYF.

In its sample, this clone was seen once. The CDR3 is CASSPGAVEQFF. In nucleotides, the CDR3 is TGTGCCAGCAGCCCCGGGGCCGTTGAGCAGTTCTTC. V usage is TRBV7-9 and J usage is TRBJ2-1; TRBD1 or TRBD2 may be the D gene (5 bases each). CDR3 length: 12 residues. The V end lost 5 bases, the J end lost 9 bases, and 11 bases lay between the germline ends. Germline V gene sequence: CDR1 SEHNR, CDR2 FQNEAQ (reference sequence).

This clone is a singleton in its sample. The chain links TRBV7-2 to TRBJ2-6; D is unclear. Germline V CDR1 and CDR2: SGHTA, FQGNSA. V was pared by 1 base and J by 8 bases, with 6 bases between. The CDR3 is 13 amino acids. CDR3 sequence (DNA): TGTGCCAGCAGCTTAGAGGGTCCCAACGTCCTGACTTTC. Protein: CASSLEGPNVLTF.

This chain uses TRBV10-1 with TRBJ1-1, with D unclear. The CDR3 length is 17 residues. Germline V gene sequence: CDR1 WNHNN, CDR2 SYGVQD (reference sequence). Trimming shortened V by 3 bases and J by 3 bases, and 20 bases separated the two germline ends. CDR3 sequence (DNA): TGCGCCAGCAGTGATGGGTGGTATATGAGGGAGGACACTGAAGCTTTCTTT. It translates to CASSDGWYMREDTEAFF.

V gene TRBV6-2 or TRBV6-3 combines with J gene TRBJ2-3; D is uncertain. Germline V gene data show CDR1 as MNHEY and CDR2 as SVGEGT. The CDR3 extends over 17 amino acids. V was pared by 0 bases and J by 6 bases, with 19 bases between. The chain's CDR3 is CASSYSISSLKPDTQYF. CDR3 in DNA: TGTGCCAGCAGTTACTCGATCTCGAGCTTAAAACCGGATACGCAGTATTTT.

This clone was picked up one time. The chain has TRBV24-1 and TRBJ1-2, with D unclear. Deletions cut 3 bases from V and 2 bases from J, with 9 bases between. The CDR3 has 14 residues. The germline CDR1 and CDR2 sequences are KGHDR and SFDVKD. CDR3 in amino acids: CATSDHRENYGYTF. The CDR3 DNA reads TGTGCCACCAGTGATCACCGGGAGAACTATGGCTACACCTTC.